Shown below are 24 T cell receptor beta chains from a single sample sequenced in a study of shared T cell receptors in the human thymus. Sequenced by immunoSEQ multiplex PCR; TCRdb stores in-frame clones only, minus some. The table shows some 700,000 clones, with roughly 88% occurring only once. This same sample was also part of a study on human thymus T cells.

Material: thymocytes. These receptors originate from a girl under two years old with a congenital heart defect.

The rearrangement uses TRBV6-5 and TRBJ1-2; D is undetermined. CDR1 is MNHEY, CDR2 SVGAGI, per germline. This CDR3 is 15 amino acids long. V was trimmed by 2 bases and J by 1 base, leaving 11 bases between them. The CDR3 protein is CASSYIGRINYGYTF. DNA for the CDR3: TGTGCCAGCAGTTACATCGGGAGAATTAACTATGGCTACACCTTC.

This chain connects TRBV20-1 to TRBJ2-7, with D unclear. Trimming removed 6 bases at V and 5 bases at J, with 8 bases between. CDR1 is DFQATT, CDR2 SNEGSKA, per germline (reference sequence). The CDR3 has 10 residues. CDR3 nucleotides: TGCAGTGCCAATGCGGACGAGCAGTACTTC. Protein product: CSANADEQYF.

This clone was detected only once. V and J are TRBV5-4 and TRBJ1-2; 9 positions match TRBD1. Germline V CDR1 and CDR2: SGHNT, YYREEE (reference sequence). The V gene end was trimmed by 0 bases and the J gene end by 1 base; junction bases not matched to a gene: 10. This CDR3 has 18 amino acids. The chain's CDR3 is CASSLGKQGANFNYGYTF. The CDR3 nucleotides read TGTGCCAGCAGCTTGGGGAAACAGGGGGCCAACTTTAACTATGGCTACACCTTC.

The rearrangement links TRBV28 to TRBJ1-2, with D possibly being TRBD1 (6 bases). V lost 1 base and J lost 1, with 7 bases in between. There are 14 residues in the CDR3. Germline V gene lookup returns CDR1 MDHEN and CDR2 SYDVKM. CDR3: CASSLSGVNYGYTF. CDR3 in DNA: TGTGCCAGCAGTTTATCAGGGGTTAACTATGGCTACACCTTC.

This clone was seen once. This rearrangement joins TRBV19 to TRBJ1-1; a weak D match, TRBD1 (6 bases). Trimming removed 4 bases from V and 3 bases from J, with 9 bases in between. Germline assignment: CDR1 LNHDA and CDR2 SQIVND (reference sequence). There are 13 residues in the CDR3. The CDR3 sequence is CASSKRQDTEAFF. The CDR3 region has the DNA TGTGCCAGTAGTAAGCGACAGGACACTGAAGCTTTCTTT.

This clone has a single count. J is TRBJ1-5 and V is TRBV11-2, with 8 positions matching TRBD1. Unmatched junction bases numbered 13, after V lost 0 bases and J lost 0 bases. The germline V gene has CDR1 SGHAT and CDR2 FQNNGV. The CDR3 consists of 20 residues. The CDR3 reads CASSLDSAPGTGDSNQPQHF. The CDR3 region has the DNA TGTGCCAGCAGCTTAGATTCGGCCCCCGGGACAGGCGATAGCAATCAGCCCCAGCATTTT.

The chain combines TRBV7-6 with TRBJ2-7; D possibly corresponds to TRBD2 (5 bases). Between the trimmed V and J ends, which lost 1 base and 5 bases, there was a span of 21 bases. There are 17 residues in the CDR3. Germline V gene data show CDR1 as SGHVS and CDR2 as FNYEAQ. The CDR3 bases are TGTGCCAGCAGCTTAGGACGAGAGGGCCCTGACTACAACGAGCAGTACTTC. The encoded protein is CASSLGREGPDYNEQYF.

The CDR3 protein is CASSVGPSGGHTDTQYF. DNA for the CDR3: TGTGCCAGCAGCGTAGGGCCTAGCGGGGGGCACACAGATACGCAGTATTTT. This rearrangement joins TRBV9 to TRBJ2-3; 11 nucleotides agree with TRBD2. Germline V gives CDR1 SGDLS, CDR2 YYNGEE. The V segment lost 0 bases and the J segment 2 bases; nucleotides outside the gene matches: 5. CDR3 length: 17 residues.

The chain has TRBV11-2 and TRBJ2-7; D perhaps matches TRBD2 (5 bases). The length of the CDR3 is 14 residues. Germline lookup yields CDR1 SGHAT and CDR2 FQNNGV. Deletions cut 7 bases from V and 2 bases from J, with 15 bases between. CDR3 sequence (DNA): TGTGCCAGCACCTTGGAGGTATCCCCCTACGAGCAGTACTTC. Its protein is CASTLEVSPYEQYF.

This clone has just one count. CDR3 loop: CASSQDAASPYLHGYTF. Here the CDR3 DNA reads TGCGCCAGCAGCCAAGATGCGGCCAGCCCCTACCTACATGGCTACACCTTC. V usage is TRBV4-1 and J usage is TRBJ1-2; the D is unclear. The germline V and J ends were trimmed by 0 bases and 6 bases, with 20 bases remaining between them. This CDR3 is built from 17 residues. The germline V gene encodes CDR1 MGHRA and CDR2 YSYEKL.

This clone was counted a few times. This same CDR3 is encoded by further DNA sequences in the sample. The V and J genes are TRBV19 and TRBJ1-5, with D possibly matching TRBD1 (6 bases). Germline V gives CDR1 LNHDA, CDR2 SQIVND (reference sequence). V lost 6 bases, J lost 0 bases, and 12 bases lay in between. CDR3 length equals 15 residues. In DNA, the CDR3 is TGTGCCAGTAGCATACAGGGTTATAGCAATCAGCCCCAGCATTTT. This encodes CASSIQGYSNQPQHF.

The gene calls are TRBV7-2 and TRBJ1-4; no definite D call. From germline, CDR1 is SGHTA and CDR2 FQGNSA. The CDR3 is 14 residues long. Trimming took off 7 bases at V and 7 bases at J, with 16 bases between the two ends. CDR3 protein: CASTPEAEGEKLFF. CDR3 bases: TGTGCCAGCACCCCGGAGGCAGAAGGTGAAAAACTGTTTTTT.

The chain is built from TRBV11-2 and TRBJ1-2; TRBD1 matches at 7 bases. The CDR3 extends over 16 amino acids. From germline, CDR1 is SGHAT and CDR2 FQNNGV. V was clipped by 3 bases and J by 4 bases; unmatched bases: 11. For the CDR3, the DNA is TGTGCCAGCAGCTTCGCCTTACAGGGGTCCGTCTATGGCTACACCTTC. Amino acids: CASSFALQGSVYGYTF.

In its sample, this clone was seen a few times. V usage is TRBV5-6 and J usage is TRBJ1-3, with TRBD1 identical over 9 bases. V gave up 4 bases and J gave up 4 bases; unmatched junction bases: 9. Germline V CDR1 and CDR2: SGHDT, YYEEEE. CDR3 length: 16 amino acids. CDR3 in DNA: TGTGCCAGCAGCAAGTTTAGGACAGGGGACGGAAACACCATATATTTT. Protein sequence: CASSKFRTGDGNTIYF.

The chain links TRBV5-1 to TRBJ1-2; the D gene is possibly TRBD1 (6 bases). V lost 4 bases, J lost 0 bases, and 13 bases lay in between. This CDR3 has 15 amino acids. Germline V CDR1 and CDR2: SGHRS, YFSETQ. The CDR3 here is CASSPRTETNYGYTF. As DNA, the CDR3 is TGCGCCAGCAGCCCACGGACAGAGACTAACTATGGCTACACCTTC.

The V and J genes are TRBV28 and TRBJ2-7, with 10 bases that match TRBD2. The CDR3 sequence is 17 residues long. The junction had 8 bases not matched to a gene; V was cut back by 1 base and J by 2 bases. The germline CDR1 and CDR2 sequences are MDHEN and SYDVKM. CDR3 in DNA: TGTGCCAGCAGTTTATCGAGTAGCGGGGGGTACCCCTACGAGCAGTACTTC. This sequence encodes CASSLSSSGGYPYEQYF.

This chain connects TRBV14 to TRBJ2-6; 7 bases match TRBD1. The V gene's germline CDR1 is SGHDN and CDR2 FVKESK. The J segment lost 0 bases and the V segment lost 3 bases, leaving 11 bases of the junction unmatched. This CDR3 contains 19 residues. The CDR3 DNA follows: TGTGCCAGCAGCCATCCCCCGACAGGGCACAGCTCTGGGGCCAACGTCCTGACTTTC. Protein product: CASSHPPTGHSSGANVLTF.

A single count supports this clone. The chain is built from TRBV11-3 and TRBJ2-7, with D maybe TRBD1 (5 bases). The germline V gene has CDR1 SGHNT and CDR2 YENEEA. V lost 3 bases and J lost 8, with 14 bases in between. CDR3 size: 13 residues. The CDR3 coding sequence is TGTGCCAGCAGCTTTTTGACAGACCACCAGCAGTACTTC. Encoded protein: CASSFLTDHQQYF. The variable domain in full, completed from reference TRBV11-3 and TRBJ2-7, reads EAGVVQSPRYKIIEKKQPVAFWCNPISGHNTLYWYLQNLGQGPELLIRYENEEAVDDSQLPKDRFSAERLKGVDSTLKIQPAELGDSAVYLCASSFLTDHQQYFGPGTRLTVT.

This clone was picked up a small number of times. The rearrangement uses TRBV6-5 and TRBJ1-2; D unclear. The CDR3 length is 15 residues. Germline CDR1 MNHEY, CDR2 SVGAGI. V was trimmed by 6 bases and J by 2 bases, leaving 16 bases between them. CDR3 DNA: TGTGCCAGCAGCCGTTCGCGGGCCAGCAACTATGGCTACACCTTC. It specifies CASSRSRASNYGYTF.

This clone was recorded a few times. The chain couples TRBV6-4 to TRBJ2-1; D possibly corresponds to TRBD2 (5 bases). The V gene's germline CDR1 is MRHNA and CDR2 SNTAGT. The V gene lost 5 bases and the J gene lost 7 bases, with 9 bases spanning the gap. The CDR3 covers 12 residues. CDR3 in DNA: TGTGCCAGCAGTTACGGCGGGAATGAGCAGTTCTTC. This sequence encodes CASSYGGNEQFF.

This sequence joins TRBV9 and TRBJ2-5; 8 bases fit TRBD2. Germline CDR1 reads SGDLS; CDR2 reads YYNGEE. The CDR3 is 23 residues long. J gave up 4 bases and V 3 bases, and 32 bases lay outside the gene matches. The CDR3 loop is CASSADDRDLSGGVTYEIETQYF. In DNA form, the CDR3 reads TGTGCCAGCAGCGCAGATGACCGGGACCTAAGCGGGGGTGTAACTTACGAGATAGAGACCCAGTACTTC.

The chain combines TRBV19 with TRBJ1-2, with 8 bases identical to TRBD1. The V gene end was trimmed by 4 bases and the J gene end by 0 bases; junction bases not matched to a gene: 4. The CDR3 runs to 15 residues. Germline loops: CDR1 LNHDA, CDR2 SQIVND (reference sequence). CDR3 amino acids: CASSNGQGTNYGYTF. The CDR3 coding sequence is TGTGCCAGTAGTAACGGACAGGGAACTAACTATGGCTACACCTTC.

The V and J genes are TRBV20-1 and TRBJ1-1; D is unresolved. The CDR3 runs 11 residues. CDR1 DFQATT and CDR2 SNEGSKA come from the germline V gene (reference sequence). CDR3 protein: CSWRLGTEAFF. In nucleotides, the CDR3 is TGCAGCTGGAGGTTAGGCACTGAAGCTTTCTTT.

The chain couples TRBV5-1 to TRBJ1-6, with 9 positions matching TRBD1. J lost 7 bases, V lost 4 bases, and 9 bases had no gene match. The V gene's germline CDR1 is SGHRS and CDR2 YFSETQ. CDR3 length: 16 amino acids. The chain's CDR3 is CASSLKWDRENSPLHF. The CDR3 bases are TGCGCCAGCAGCCTGAAATGGGACAGGGAAAATTCACCCCTCCACTTT.